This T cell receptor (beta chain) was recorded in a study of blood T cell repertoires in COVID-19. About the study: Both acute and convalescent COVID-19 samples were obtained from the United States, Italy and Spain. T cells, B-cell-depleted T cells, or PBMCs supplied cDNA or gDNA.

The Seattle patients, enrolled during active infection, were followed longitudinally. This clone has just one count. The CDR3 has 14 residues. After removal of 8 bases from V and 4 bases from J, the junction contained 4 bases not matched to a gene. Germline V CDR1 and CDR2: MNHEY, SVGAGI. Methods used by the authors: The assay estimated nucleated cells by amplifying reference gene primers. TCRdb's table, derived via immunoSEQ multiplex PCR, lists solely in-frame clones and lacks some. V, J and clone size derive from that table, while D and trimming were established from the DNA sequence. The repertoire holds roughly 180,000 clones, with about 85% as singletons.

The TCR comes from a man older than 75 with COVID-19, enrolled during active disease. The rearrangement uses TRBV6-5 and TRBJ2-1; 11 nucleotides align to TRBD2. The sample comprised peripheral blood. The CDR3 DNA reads TGTGCCAGCCAGCTAGCGGGGGGATACAATGAGCAGTTCTTC. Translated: CASQLAGGYNEQFF.